This is a list of T cell receptor beta chains from one sample in a study of T-cell reconstitution after alpha-beta-depleted transplantation in children. One entry per CDR3 protein results from TCRdb running MiXCR on the PCR reads. This table has roughly 500,000 distinct CDR3 sequences, 30% to 35% appearing once. This specimen consisted of PBMCs from the stem cell graft donor, obtained from the stem cell graft. These receptors were collected from a human donor who donated a stem cell graft to a child with aplastic anemia. The conserved cysteine and the conserved F or W are not part of the CDR3 here. Clone size is not always given. Where it is, it says once, few, many or a class for expanded clones.

>TRBV15|17|-
ATSREGLAGARGADTQY
>TRBV6-1|12|-
ASSEEGPNTEAF
>TRBV12-3/TRBV12-4|12|-
ASRQGDRDNEQF
>TRBV20-1|13|-
SARDRTSSPYEQY
>TRBV5-5|12|few
ASRKPGQDLRAF
>TRBV5-4|12|-
ASSLKTGSGELF
>TRBV19|10|-
ASSISRGEQY
>TRBV5-4|13|few
ASSPFTTPDNEQF
>TRBV29-1|11|-
SVQGQGSDTQY
>TRBV20-1|12|few
SARSAATNEKLF
>TRBV6-2/TRBV6-3|11|few
ASSYLANNEQF
>TRBV20-1|15|-
SATPLLAGGMVAEQF
>TRBV14|11|-
ASSPDREDTQY
>TRBV28|11|-
ASYGRDYNEQF
>TRBV15|13|-
ATSRDLGRGTPLH
>TRBV5-4|14|-
ASSLPSRGSTDTQY
>TRBV20-1|14|-
SARDTGTGSGNEQF
>TRBV6-6|14|many
ASSYGGAGAWNEQF
>TRBV28|13|-
ASSTRGLAAGELF
>TRBV5-4|11|-
ASSFGGDTEAF
>TRBV5-5|13|-
ASSLWDSYQETQY
>TRBV4-3|13|few
ASSQMVGQDYEQY
>TRBV29-1|13|few
SVAPGSSSYNEQF
>TRBV7-9|11|-
ASSIGAQETQY
>TRBV24-1|10|-
ATSDATGTEY
>TRBV27|12|-
ASSPGQWGTEAF
>TRBV5-1|10|-
ASSLDLETQY